This entry is about one T cell receptor (beta chain). This specimen comes from a study of T cells in Graves' hyperthyroidism and ophthalmopathy. This CDR3 is 17 amino acids long. V was clipped by 6 bases and J by 0 bases, with 18 bases between them. From germline, CDR1 is LNHDA and CDR2 SQIVND (reference sequence). From RNA transcripts, TCR beta CDR3 regions were amplified. The study used the HTBI primer set for a first-round RT-PCR of the TCR CDR3. One entry per CDR3 protein, called by TCRdb with MiXCR from the multiplex PCR reads. The sample has hundreds of thousands of distinct CDR3 sequences, more than 30% seen once.

This TCR was recovered from a man between 18 and 35 years old with Graves' hyperthyroidism. V is TRBV19 and J is TRBJ1-5; TRBD1 might be the D (6 bases). The sample taken for sequencing was blood. CDR3 DNA sequence: TGTGCCAGTAGATATGGACAGACGACATATAGCAATCAGCCCCAGCATTTT. Its protein product is CASRYGQTTYSNQPQHF.